One sample yielded the 19 T cell receptor beta chains listed below, sequenced in a study of T-cell reconstitution after alpha-beta-depleted transplantation in children. Preparation of the TCRbeta library involved a method that used unique molecular identifiers. TCRdb used MiXCR to reprocess the PCR reads, holding one entry per CDR3 protein. The sample carries approximately 400,000 distinct CDR3 sequences, 9.5% to 13% recorded once. This material consisted of PBMCs from the stem cell graft donor, taken from the stem cell graft. All receptors come from a human donor who donated a stem cell graft to a child with acute myeloid leukemia.

This clonotype was picked up a small number of times. The V gene is TRBV5-1, the J gene TRBJ1-3, with TRBD1 matching 9 bases. The germline V gene encodes CDR1 SGHRS and CDR2 YFSETQ. The CDR3 is 18 residues long. V was clipped by 4 bases and J by 0 bases; unmatched bases: 11. The CDR3 nucleotides read TGCGCCAGCAGCCTACAGGGGACAGGGCCTTTCTCTGGAAACACCATATATTTT. Its protein is CASSLQGTGPFSGNTIYF.

This clonotype occurred a few times. The CDR3 here is CSARRYGPRGENQPQHF. For the CDR3, the DNA is TGCAGTGCTAGACGCTACGGCCCCAGGGGGGAAAATCAGCCCCAGCATTTT. This chain joins TRBV20-1 and TRBJ1-5; 7 nucleotides match TRBD1. Trimming at V came to 2 bases and at J to 4 bases, leaving 14 bases not matched to a gene. The CDR3 contains 17 residues. CDR1 and CDR2 (germline): DFQATT, SNEGSKA (reference sequence).

The V call is TRBV21-1, the J call TRBJ2-5; no DNA check was done on the table's D call, TRBD2. TRBV21-1 is a pseudogene locus. The CDR3 length is 16 residues. The CDR3, as DNA: TGTGCCAGCAGCAAAGCGCCCCAGCGGGGAAGGCAGACCCAGTACTTC. This gives the protein CASSKAPQRGRQTQYF.

There are a few counts of this clonotype. This CDR3 is missing its conserved last phenylalanine or tryptophan, likely due to a read error. The chain combines TRBV5-1 with TRBJ2-5, with 8 bases matching TRBD2. Germline lookup yields CDR1 SGHRS and CDR2 YFSETQ. V gave up 2 bases and J gave up 5 bases; unmatched junction bases: 8. There are 15 residues in the CDR3. The CDR3 DNA is TGCGCCAGCAGCTTTAGCGGGGAGGAGGCTGAGACCCAGTACCTC. Residues: CASSFSGEEAETQYL.

This clonotype was counted between two and nine times. The V gene is TRBV20-1, the J gene TRBJ2-6; no clear D gene. V was cut by 1 base and J by 0 bases, with 13 bases left in between. The CDR3 length is 17 residues. Germline values: CDR1 DFQATT, CDR2 SNEGSKA (reference sequence). The CDR3 DNA reads as TGCAGTGCTAGAGGTCTGGACGGTGTCTCTGGGGCCAACGTCCTGACTTTC. Protein: CSARGLDGVSGANVLTF.

This chain joins TRBV2 and TRBJ2-5; 13 bases fit TRBD2. The ends lost 4 bases at V and 5 bases at J; junction bases unmatched: 16. Germline CDR1 is SNHLY and CDR2 is FYNNEI. The CDR3 has 19 amino acids. The chain's CDR3 is CASSGGVLAGGPVGETQYF. In nucleotides, the CDR3 is TGTGCCAGCAGTGGGGGAGTACTAGCGGGAGGGCCTGTTGGGGAGACCCAGTACTTC.

CDR3 amino acids: CASSLGQGVEPQHF. DNA for the CDR3: TGTGCCAGCAGCTTGGGGCAGGGAGTGGAGCCCCAGCATTTT. This sequence joins TRBV5-5 and TRBJ1-5; maybe TRBD1 (5 bases). V lost 0 bases and J 8 bases, leaving 12 bases between the germline ends. Per germline, CDR1 SGHKS and CDR2 YYEKEE (reference sequence). This CDR3 contains 14 residues.

This clonotype turned up a few times. V and J are TRBV5-1 and TRBJ2-3, with 7 bases lining up with TRBD2. The CDR3 consists of 16 residues. Trimming took 0 bases from V and 5 from J; bases not matched to a gene: 9. Germline V lookup: CDR1 SGHRS, CDR2 YFSETQ. DNA of the CDR3: TGCGCCAGCAGCTTGGCGGCTAGCGGAAAACAAGATACGCAGTATTTT. Protein product: CASSLAASGKQDTQYF.

This clonotype turned up a few times. J is TRBJ2-7 and V is TRBV4-2; TRBD2 matches at 14 bases. V gave up 0 bases and J gave up 4 bases; unmatched junction bases: 14. Germline V lookup: CDR1 LGHNA, CDR2 YNFKEQ. This CDR3 is 20 amino acids long. CDR3 coding DNA: TGTGCCAGCAGCCAAGATCCCCCGACTAGCGGGAGGGCCTTAAAGTACGAGCAGTACTTC. It encodes CASSQDPPTSGRALKYEQYF.

The chain couples TRBV15 to TRBJ1-5; D unclear. CDR1 LNHNV and CDR2 YYDKDF come from the germline V gene (reference sequence). The CDR3 extends over 14 amino acids. Trimming pared 0 bases from V and 7 bases from J, leaving 10 bases between. The CDR3 protein is CATSRDPVGQPQHF. CDR3 nucleotides: TGTGCCACCAGCAGAGATCCGGTTGGGCAGCCCCAGCATTTT.

The table lists this clonotype with a few counts. The gene calls are TRBV4-1 and TRBJ2-1; D is perhaps TRBD1 (6 bases). CDR1 and CDR2 (germline): MGHRA, YSYEKL. The germline V and J ends were trimmed by 1 base and 4 bases, with 8 bases remaining between them. This CDR3 is 14 amino acids long. CDR3 coding DNA: TGCGCCAGCAGCCAAGGGGACATTTACAATGAGCAGTTCTTC. Translated: CASSQGDIYNEQFF.

The V gene is TRBV6-1, the J gene TRBJ1-4; D perhaps matches TRBD1 (6 bases). The CDR3 runs 15 residues. The V end was cut by 6 bases, the J end by 7 bases, with 18 bases between. Germline V gene data show CDR1 as MNHNS and CDR2 as SASEGT. In DNA form, the CDR3 reads TGTGCCAGCAGGGCTCACAGGGAGGAGGGTGAAAAACTGTTTTTT. Translated: CASRAHREEGEKLFF.

In this sample, this clonotype turned up a few times. The chain uses TRBV7-9 and TRBJ2-1; 10 positions match TRBD1. The trim removed 5 bases at V and 3 bases at J, leaving 4 bases unmatched. In germline, CDR1 is SEHNR, CDR2 FQNEAQ (reference sequence). CDR3 length: 15 residues. The CDR3 nucleotides are TGTGCCAGCAGCAGTAGGACAGGGGGCTACAATGAGCAGTTCTTC. It specifies CASSSRTGGYNEQFF.

In this sample, this clonotype turned up a few times. The CDR3 protein is CASSVDVLGTGGSGELFF. The DNA of the CDR3 is TGTGCCAGCAGCGTAGATGTTTTGGGGACAGGGGGGTCCGGGGAGCTGTTTTTT. The chain recombines TRBV9 with TRBJ2-2; 11 bases are shared with TRBD1. Germline V lookup: CDR1 SGDLS, CDR2 YYNGEE. The CDR3 consists of 18 residues. V was pared by 0 bases and J by 6 bases, with 10 bases of the junction left unmatched.

The chain is built from TRBV19 and TRBJ1-1, with 8 bases identical to TRBD1. The J segment lost 3 bases and the V segment lost 4 bases, leaving 4 bases of the junction unmatched. Germline V gives CDR1 LNHDA, CDR2 SQIVND (reference sequence). The CDR3 length is 14 residues. Here the CDR3 reads CASSSATGDTEAFF. The CDR3 coding sequence is TGTGCCAGTAGTAGCGCGACAGGGGACACTGAAGCTTTCTTT.

The rearrangement links TRBV29-1 to TRBJ2-7, with a weak D call TRBD2 (5 bases). This CDR3 comprises 12 residues. The V end was cut by 4 bases, the J end by 2 bases, with 9 bases between. Germline CDR1 is SQVTM and CDR2 is ANQGSEA. CDR3 region: CSVGYGTYEQYF. The CDR3 bases are TGCAGCGTTGGATACGGGACCTACGAGCAGTACTTC.

The table lists this clonotype with a few counts. This rearrangement joins TRBV5-1 to TRBJ2-5; TRBD1 matches 7 bases. Germline trimming cut 1 base from V and 4 bases from J; bases unmatched to any gene: 7. The CDR3 runs to 15 residues. Per germline, CDR1 SGHRS and CDR2 YFSETQ. The CDR3 DNA follows: TGCGCCAGCAGCTTGTACTTTGGGACAGCAGAGACCCAGTACTTC. Its protein product is CASSLYFGTAETQYF.

The chain has TRBV10-2 and TRBJ2-1; 10 bases fit TRBD2. Germline V gene sequence: CDR1 WSHSY, CDR2 SAAADI. The ends lost 7 bases at V and 10 bases at J; junction bases unmatched: 7. The CDR3 runs to 13 residues. CDR3 sequence (DNA): TGCGCCAGCATTTTAGCGGGAGGATGGGAGCAGTTCTTC. This encodes CASILAGGWEQFF.

In its sample, this clonotype was seen a few times. At one boundary the junction diverges from the germline segment, which might be a read error. This chain links TRBV7-7 with TRBJ1-4; D not certain. The CDR3 loop spans 15 amino acids. Germline values: CDR1 SSHAT, CDR2 FNYEAQ (reference sequence). CDR3 region: CASSLEPNLEEKLFF. In DNA form, the CDR3 reads TGTGCTAGCAGCTTAGAGCCGAATCTCGAAGAAAAACTGTTTTTT.